The clone carrying this TCR beta chain came up many times. Its antigen is unidentified. The CDR3 covers 13 residues. The germline V gene encodes CDR1 DFQATT and CDR2 SNEGSKA (reference sequence). V lost 5 bases and J 5 bases, leaving 15 bases between the germline ends. Quantitative 5'-RACE was performed with molecular barcodes, and it yielded the TCR beta libraries. TCRdb called the 5' RACE reads again in MiXCR, with one record for every CDR3 protein. The sample lists 25,000 or so distinct CDR3 sequences, 7.9% occurring once. This entry comes from a study of CD8 T cells in ankylosing spondylitis. Study findings and constraints: Some motif variants had been reported before (in reactive arthritis synovial fluid and blood). Within matched ankylosing spondylitis synovial fluid, disease-linked clones were reportedly significantly enriched. Characteristic, it appeared, of ankylosing spondylitis blood was a TCR beta motif of eight highly homologous variants.

The TCR was taken from a male donor with ankylosing spondylitis or in good health (not recorded which). The sample comprised blood. The V gene is TRBV20-1, the J gene TRBJ2-5, with D maybe TRBD1 (6 bases). The CDR3 region is CSARIDRWETQYF. The CDR3 DNA reads as TGCAGTGCTCGAATTGACAGGTGGGAGACCCAGTACTTC.